This is a list of T cell receptor beta chains from one sample in a study of T cells in Graves' hyperthyroidism and ophthalmopathy. In TCRdb, the multiplex PCR reads were re-called with MiXCR into one record per CDR3 protein. The table includes some 340,000 distinct CDR3 sequences, around 13% detected once. Sequencing used blood. The receptors stem from a woman aged 40 to 55 with Graves' ophthalmopathy. Both conserved end residues are part of each CDR3. Fields, in order: J gene, V gene, D gene, clone size, CDR3 DNA, CDR3 protein. A D gene is named only where the DNA matches it firmly. Part of the rows lack a size; the others show once, few, many or a class for expanded clones.

TRBJ2-6,TRBV6-4,TRBD2,few,TGTGCCAGCAGCGGGACTAGCGGCTCTGGGGCCAACGTCCTGACTTTC,CASSGTSGSGANVLTF
TRBJ2-1,TRBV2,TRBD1,many,TGTGCCAGCAGAAGGACAGGGGTTAATGAGCAGTTCTTC,CASRRTGVNEQFF
TRBJ2-7,TRBV6-2/TRBV6-3,-,many,TGTGCCAGCAGTACCACTAGTTACAGCTCCTACGAGCAGTACTTC,CASSTTSYSSYEQYF
TRBJ2-3,TRBV7-2,-,many,TGTGCCAGCAGCTTCGGCGGGAAGGGTACGCAGTATTTT,CASSFGGKGTQYF
TRBJ1-3,TRBV9,-,few,TGTGCCAGCAGACCTCAATTGGGGGCGAAAGCCGGAAACACCATATATTTT,CASRPQLGAKAGNTIYF
TRBJ1-1,TRBV5-1,-,many,TGCGCCAGCAGTCCTATCGACCCAGAGTACACTGAAGCTTTCTTT,CASSPIDPEYTEAFF
TRBJ2-7,TRBV6-1,-,many,TGTGCCAGCAGAAAACAGTCCGCCCCCTACGAGCAGTACTTC,CASRKQSAPYEQYF
TRBJ1-5,TRBV20-1,TRBD1,many,TGCAGTGCTAGATCAAGACAGGGTAGCAATCAGCCCCAGCATTTT,CSARSRQGSNQPQHF
TRBJ1-6,TRBV2,-,many,TGTGCCAGCAGTGACAGACTTAATTCACCCCTCCACTTT,CASSDRLNSPLHF
TRBJ1-4,TRBV27,TRBD1,many,TGTGCCAGCAGCAGAGGGACAGGTGTTGGTGAAAAACTGTTTTTT,CASSRGTGVGEKLFF
TRBJ1-3,TRBV30,-,once,TGTGCCTGGAGTTGGACAGCGACTTTCTCTGGAAACACCATATATTTT,CAWSWTATFSGNTIYF
TRBJ1-2,TRBV6-1,-,many,TGTGCCAGCAGTCGGCTTGTGGAACCTGGAACTCAGGGCTACACCTTC,CASSRLVEPGTQGYTF
TRBJ1-5,TRBV6-1,-,many,TGTGCCAGCAGAGTTGCCCCAAATAGCAATCAGCCCCAGCATTTT,CASRVAPNSNQPQHF
TRBJ1-5,TRBV10-3,-,many,TGTGCCATCAGTAGGGGGGATCAGCCCCAGCATTTT,CAISRGDQPQHF
TRBJ1-4,TRBV20-1,TRBD1,many,TGCAGTGCTAGTTTCCGCCGTGGGACAGGGGGCGAAAAACTGTTTTTT,CSASFRRGTGGEKLFF
TRBJ1-5,TRBV20-1,-,-,TGCAGTGCTAGAGGGGTGGCAGGAGTAGGCCATAATCAGCCCCAGCATTTT,CSARGVAGVGHNQPQHF
TRBJ1-4,TRBV27,-,many,TGTGCCAGCACTAGCAACGGGGACCCAGGAGGGAAACTGTTTTTT,CASTSNGDPGGKLFF
TRBJ1-1,TRBV7-6,-,many,TGTGCCAGCAGCTTAGGCAGGGGCAGTAAAGCTTTCTTT,CASSLGRGSKAFF
TRBJ2-1,TRBV11-3,TRBD2,few,TGTGCCAGCAGCTCAACCGGGACTAGCGGGAGCGGTGAGCAGTTCTTC,CASSSTGTSGSGEQFF
TRBJ2-3,TRBV19,-,-,TGTGCCAGTAGTATACGGGCCGTAGGGCGGACGAGAACCACAGATACGCAGTATTTT,CASSIRAVGRTRTTDTQYF
TRBJ2-7,TRBV27,-,many,TGTGCCAGCAGAGCCCCGACTCGCCACGAGCAGTACTTC,CASRAPTRHEQYF
TRBJ1-1,TRBV6-2/TRBV6-3,-,many,TGTGCCAGCAGTTTGGGGGAGTACACTGAAGCTTTCTTT,CASSLGEYTEAFF
TRBJ1-1,TRBV27,-,few,TGTGCCAGCCGGGTGGGGAACACTGAAGCTTTCTTT,CASRVGNTEAFF
TRBJ2-1,TRBV12-3/TRBV12-4,-,-,TGTGCCAGCACCCTAGGTCCCAATGAGCAGTTCTTC,CASTLGPNEQFF
TRBJ2-7,TRBV7-8,-,many,TGTGCCAGCAGCTTAAGTTCCCGCTACGAGCAGTACTTC,CASSLSSRYEQYF
TRBJ1-2,TRBV20-1,-,many,TGCAGTGCGACGCGGGGTGTATCTGGCTACACCTTC,CSATRGVSGYTF
TRBJ2-3,TRBV5-1,TRBD2,many,TGCGCCAGCAGCTTAGGGACTAGCGGGGGGACATCGGATACGCAGTATTTT,CASSLGTSGGTSDTQYF
TRBJ1-1,TRBV7-2,-,-,TGTGCCAGCAGCTTATGGGTCGGTCTGAACACTGAAGCTTTCTTT,CASSLWVGLNTEAFF
TRBJ2-5,TRBV10-2,-,few,TGCGCCAGCAGCACAGGGTCAGGCGCAGAGACCCAGTACTTC,CASSTGSGAETQYF
TRBJ1-4,TRBV7-8,-,many,TGTGCCAGCAGCAAACAATATACTAATGAAAAACTGTTTTTT,CASSKQYTNEKLFF
TRBJ1-6,TRBV5-1,TRBD1,-,TGCGCCAGCAGCTTGTCGGGACAGGGGTTTTCTCCCCTCCACTTT,CASSLSGQGFSPLHF
TRBJ1-6,TRBV3-1,-,many,TGTGCCAGCAGCTTGGGGCAGGGGAATTCACCCCTCCACTTT,CASSLGQGNSPLHF
TRBJ2-5,TRBV29-1,-,many,TGCAGCGTGGATCCTGAGGGGACCCAGTACTTC,CSVDPEGTQYF
TRBJ2-3,TRBV28,-,many,TGTGCCAGCAGCCTAGGGCGAAACACAGATACGCAGTATTTT,CASSLGRNTDTQYF
TRBJ2-1,TRBV2,-,many,TGTGCCAGCAGTCCAAGAACAGGGTTCGATGAGCAGTTCTTC,CASSPRTGFDEQFF
TRBJ2-7,TRBV6-1,TRBD1,many,TGTGCCAGCAGAAGGGACAGTCCCTACGAGCAGTACTTC,CASRRDSPYEQYF
TRBJ2-7,TRBV29-1,TRBD1,many,TGCAGCGTCGCCGCCTTGGGACAGGTAACCTACGAGCAGTACTTC,CSVAALGQVTYEQYF
TRBJ1-1,TRBV7-2,-,many,TGTGCCAGCAGCCGGTTGGCAGGAGATTTTGAAGCTTTCTTT,CASSRLAGDFEAFF
TRBJ1-1,TRBV19,-,-,TGTGCCAGTAGTAAGGAGGGAATAAACACTGAAGCTTTCTTT,CASSKEGINTEAFF
TRBJ2-1,TRBV7-8,TRBD2,-,TGTGCCAGCAGCCCCGGACTAGCGGTCCTCTCCTACAATGAGCAGTTCTTC,CASSPGLAVLSYNEQFF
TRBJ2-7,TRBV2,TRBD1,many,TGTGCCAGCAGCAATCCGACAGGGGCGATCCACTACGAGCAGTACTTC,CASSNPTGAIHYEQYF
TRBJ1-1,TRBV20-1,-,many,TGCAGTGCTAGCAACAGGGAGGCTAACACTGAAGCTTTCTTT,CSASNREANTEAFF
TRBJ2-1,TRBV20-1,TRBD2,many,TGCAGTGCCGGACTAGCAGTGAACTCCGAGACGGGGCAGTTCTTC,CSAGLAVNSETGQFF
TRBJ1-4,TRBV27,-,few,TGTGCCAGCAGTTTACGGGGTTGGGTAACTAATGAAAAACTGTTTTTT,CASSLRGWVTNEKLFF
TRBJ2-1,TRBV7-9,-,many,TGTGCCAGCAGCTTAGTAGCGGACCACTCGGGGACGTTCTACAATGAGCAGTTCTTC,CASSLVADHSGTFYNEQFF
TRBJ1-5,TRBV28,-,many,TGTGCCAGCTCCCCGCCAGGGGAGGGCAATCAGCCCCAGCATTTT,CASSPPGEGNQPQHF
TRBJ1-1,TRBV7-8,-,many,TGTGCCAGCAGCGCGGCTTGGCCAGGGGAACTGAACACTGAAGCTTTCTTT,CASSAAWPGELNTEAFF
TRBJ2-7,TRBV14,-,few,TGTGCCAGCAGCCATAACAGAGAGCAGTACTTC,CASSHNREQYF
TRBJ1-1,TRBV6-1,TRBD1,many,TGTGCCAGCAGTGAGTCCAGCAGGGGGAGGACTGAAGCTTTCTTT,CASSESSRGRTEAFF
TRBJ2-1,TRBV12-3/TRBV12-4,-,-,TGTGCCAGCAGTTTACGGAATGGGCAGTTCTTC,CASSLRNGQFF
TRBJ2-1,TRBV3-1,-,-,TGTGCCAGCAGCCAAGTTAGGCGTGAGCAGTTCTTC,CASSQVRREQFF
TRBJ2-7,TRBV27,-,many,TGTGCCAGCATGGGGCATAAGAGCTACGAGCAGTACTTC,CASMGHKSYEQYF
TRBJ2-3,TRBV19,-,many,TGTGCCAGTAGTCGACGACAGGCCTTTAACACAGATACGCAGTATTTT,CASSRRQAFNTDTQYF
TRBJ2-1,TRBV27,-,many,TGTGCCAGCAGTTTCACCGCACCTGGCCGCTTCTTCCATAGTGAGCAGTTCTTC,CASSFTAPGRFFHSEQFF
TRBJ2-7,TRBV29-1,TRBD2,many,TGCAGCGTTGGTCCTAGCGGTCCCTACGAGCAGTACTTC,CSVGPSGPYEQYF
TRBJ2-1,TRBV4-1,TRBD2,few,TGCGCCAGCAGCCAAGGGGCGGGAGGCGAGCAGTTCTTC,CASSQGAGGEQFF
TRBJ2-1,TRBV24-1,-,-,TGTGCCACCAGTGATCGTCTGGGACTCGTGGATGAGCAGTTCTTC,CATSDRLGLVDEQFF
TRBJ1-1,TRBV11-2,-,once,TGTGCCAGCAGCTCAGAACCCAGGGTAACTGAAGCTTTCTTT,CASSSEPRVTEAFF
TRBJ2-1,TRBV6-4,-,-,TGTGCCAGCAGTGTAGGACTGGATCGTGAGCAGTTCTTC,CASSVGLDREQFF